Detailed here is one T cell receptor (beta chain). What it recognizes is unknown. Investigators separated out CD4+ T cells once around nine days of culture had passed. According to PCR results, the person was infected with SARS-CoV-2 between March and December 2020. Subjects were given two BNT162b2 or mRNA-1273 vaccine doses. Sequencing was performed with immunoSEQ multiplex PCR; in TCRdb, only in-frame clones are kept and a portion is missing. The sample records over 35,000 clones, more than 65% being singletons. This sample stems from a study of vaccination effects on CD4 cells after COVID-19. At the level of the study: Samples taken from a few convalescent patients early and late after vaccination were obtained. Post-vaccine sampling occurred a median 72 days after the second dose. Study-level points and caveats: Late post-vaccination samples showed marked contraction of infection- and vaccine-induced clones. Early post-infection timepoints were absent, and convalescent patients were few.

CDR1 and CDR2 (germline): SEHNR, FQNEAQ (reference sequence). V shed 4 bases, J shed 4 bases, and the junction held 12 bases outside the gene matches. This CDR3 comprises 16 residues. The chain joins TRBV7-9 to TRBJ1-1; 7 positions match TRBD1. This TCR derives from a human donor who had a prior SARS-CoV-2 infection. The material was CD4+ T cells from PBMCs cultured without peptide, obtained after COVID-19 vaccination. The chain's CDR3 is CASSSPLTGATTEAFF. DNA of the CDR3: TGTGCCAGCAGCTCGCCCCTAACAGGGGCGACCACTGAAGCTTTCTTT.